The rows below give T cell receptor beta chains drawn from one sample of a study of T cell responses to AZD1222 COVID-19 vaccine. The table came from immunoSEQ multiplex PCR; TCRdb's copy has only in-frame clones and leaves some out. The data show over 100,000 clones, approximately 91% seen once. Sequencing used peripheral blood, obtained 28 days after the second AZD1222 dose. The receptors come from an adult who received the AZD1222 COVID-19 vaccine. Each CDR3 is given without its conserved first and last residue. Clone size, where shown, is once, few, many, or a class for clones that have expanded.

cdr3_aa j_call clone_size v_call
ASRDKIEQY TRBJ2-7 . TRBV12-3/TRBV12-4
ASSQGPVSYEQY TRBJ2-7 . TRBV3-1/TRBV3-2
ASSLTGGRSTDTQY TRBJ2-3 . TRBV7-3
ASSPGLAGSTDTQY TRBJ2-3 . TRBV5-1
ASSIEWIGQPQH TRBJ1-5 . TRBV19
ASSLGGSGQY TRBJ2-3 . TRBV7-2
ASSAYDEQF TRBJ2-1 . TRBV12-3/TRBV12-4
ASSIGGVSTDTQY TRBJ2-3 . TRBV19
ASSATDTQY TRBJ2-3 . TRBV2
ASSLYGGMNTEAF TRBJ1-1 once TRBV13
ASGLAGGSLQTYEQY TRBJ2-7 once TRBV5-5
ASSSPDRVGADTQY TRBJ2-3 . TRBV6-5
ASSPDSKYEQY TRBJ2-7 . TRBV18
AQGGQPATDTQY TRBJ2-3 . TRBV5-4
ASSLGHGNAEAF TRBJ1-1 . TRBV5-1
ASSFGQGAEKLF TRBJ1-4 . TRBV5-6
ASRTGGDPGANVLT TRBJ2-6 few TRBV28
ASSRRLAASTDTQY TRBJ2-3 few TRBV5-4
ASSSSRDRVKYSNQPQH TRBJ1-5 few TRBV13
ASNGQGGGAEAF TRBJ1-1 . TRBV2
ASSRRSNQPQH TRBJ1-5 . TRBV6-5
ASSQDFPGDSYEQY TRBJ2-7 . TRBV4-1
ASSLGGGNSPLH TRBJ1-6 . TRBV28
AISEDYTEAF TRBJ1-1 . TRBV10-3
ASSLIRASSYNSPLH TRBJ1-6 . TRBV28
ASSVNRWTGESGELF TRBJ2-2 . TRBV9
ASTTGPGNEQF TRBJ2-1 . TRBV19
SVEDGTGTQY TRBJ2-3 . TRBV29-1
ATNRGARTEAF TRBJ1-1 . TRBV7-9
ASSQRQPLSGANVLT TRBJ2-6 . TRBV28
ASRPLGTELSNGYT TRBJ1-2 . TRBV5-1
ASSPGTYNEQF TRBJ2-1 . TRBV18
ASSQDTDRGTQPQH TRBJ1-5 . TRBV4-1
ASSFRSGSSYEQY TRBJ2-7 . TRBV5-1
ASSMRTGPNQPQH TRBJ1-5 . TRBV19
ASSPNQQGAGDYGYT TRBJ1-2 . TRBV18
AINERMNTEAF TRBJ1-1 . TRBV10-3
ASSLATAAF TRBJ1-1 . TRBV5-6
ASSYLGRGSGNTIY TRBJ1-3 . TRBV7-6
ASSFQSTGGGEQY TRBJ2-7 once TRBV27
ASSSGGSGQNNEQF TRBJ2-1 . TRBV7-3
ASSGLTGTLSYEQY TRBJ2-7 . TRBV5-1
ASSLMQTSLPGANVLT TRBJ2-6 . TRBV7-2
ASRKPGQGLENEQF TRBJ2-1 . TRBV11-2
ASSKQGRLGNTIY TRBJ1-3 . TRBV11-2
AISGSGGSTEAF TRBJ1-1 . TRBV10-3
ASSWAQGGTYEQY TRBJ2-7 . TRBV5-1
ASSLRQGNEKLF TRBJ1-4 . TRBV7-9
SAGGQSGYT TRBJ1-2 . TRBV29-1
ASSPFRTSGIYNEQF TRBJ2-1 once TRBV2